Listed here are 10 T cell receptor beta chains from one sample, sequenced in a study of control samples from healthy donors and cancer patients. The protocol was immunoSEQ multiplex PCR, while the TCRdb copy is restricted to in-frame clones and leaves out a portion. This sample has 100,000 to 150,000 clones; about 90% occur once, and the top ten carry about 1.8%. The specimen was blood. These receptors originate from a man between 18 and 29 years old in good health.

The chain joins TRBV4-1 to TRBJ2-2; 8 bases agree with TRBD2. CDR1 is MGHRA and CDR2 is YSYEKL in the germline V gene. The CDR3 is made up of 16 amino acids. The ends lost 5 bases at V and 4 bases at J; junction bases unmatched: 9. CDR3 amino acids: CASSDRAGVRTGELFF. The CDR3 coding sequence is TGCGCCAGCAGCGATCGAGCGGGAGTTCGCACCGGGGAGCTGTTTTTT.

The J gene is TRBJ2-7, the V gene TRBV27; 12 bases align to TRBD2. V shed 5 bases, J shed 2 bases, and the junction held 10 bases outside the gene matches. The CDR3 contains 17 residues. Germline CDR1 MNHEY, CDR2 SMNVEV (reference sequence). The CDR3 region is CASSILAGGFTPYEQYF. The CDR3, as DNA: TGTGCCAGCAGTATCCTAGCGGGAGGGTTTACCCCCTACGAGCAGTACTTC.

This chain connects TRBV12-5 to TRBJ2-7; TRBD2 is a possible D gene (6 bases). CDR1 and CDR2 (germline): LGHNT, FRNRAP. The CDR3 extends over 17 amino acids. Trimming took 6 bases from V and 0 from J, leaving 21 bases between them. The CDR3 protein is CASGAASGLALSYEQYF. The CDR3 DNA reads as TGTGCTAGTGGGGCTGCTTCCGGGCTAGCGCTCTCCTACGAGCAGTACTTC.

This chain connects TRBV2 to TRBJ2-3; 14 nucleotides match TRBD2. This CDR3 spans 22 amino acids. Trimming cost V 6 bases and J 1 base; bases outside gene matches: 21. Germline-derived CDR1 and CDR2 are SNHLY and FYNNEI. The CDR3 here is CASRMGLAGVVSSRGGTDTQYF. The CDR3 DNA reads as TGTGCCAGCAGGATGGGACTAGCGGGAGTCGTATCTTCGAGGGGGGGCACAGATACGCAGTATTTT. Full variable domain (remainder filled in from reference TRBV2 and TRBJ2-3): EPEVTQTPSHQVTQMGQEVILRCVPISNHLYFYWYRQILGQKVEFLVSFYNNEISEKSEIFDDQFSVERPDGSNFTLKIRSTKLEDSAMYFCASRMGLAGVVSSRGGTDTQYFGPGTRLTVL.

V and J are TRBV18 and TRBJ1-2; D is ambiguous. CDR3 length: 15 residues. CDR1 and CDR2 from the germline V gene are KGHSH and LQKENI. The V gene lost 4 bases and the J gene lost 2 bases, with 14 bases spanning the gap. The CDR3 region is CASSRGPTGNYGYTF. CDR3 in DNA: TGTGCCAGCTCACGCGGACCAACCGGCAACTATGGCTACACCTTC.

The chain is built from TRBV13 and TRBJ2-7; either TRBD1 or TRBD2 may fit D (5 bases each). The CDR3 runs to 14 residues. Per the germline V gene, CDR1 is PRHDT and CDR2 is FYEKMQ (reference sequence). V was trimmed by 5 bases and J by 5 bases, leaving 16 bases between them. The CDR3 is CASSPGTVSHEQYF. The CDR3 DNA reads TGTGCCAGCAGCCCTGGGACGGTTTCCCACGAGCAGTACTTC.

The CDR3 loop reads CASGLATGSSPLHF. The CDR3 DNA follows: TGTGCTAGTGGTTTGGCGACAGGGAGTTCACCCCTCCACTTT. This chain joins TRBV12-5 and TRBJ1-6; 7 positions agree with TRBD1. V shed 1 base, J shed 9 bases, and the junction held 3 bases outside the gene matches. The CDR3 is 14 residues long. In germline, CDR1 is LGHNT, CDR2 FRNRAP.

This clone has a single count. The chain recombines TRBV7-3 with TRBJ1-1, with TRBD1 identical over 7 bases. This CDR3 spans 13 amino acids. V shed 5 bases and J 4 bases; nucleotides not matched to a gene: 4. Germline CDR1 reads SGHTA; CDR2 reads FQGTGA. The CDR3 nucleotides read TGTGCCAGCAGCGACAGGGCGGGCACTGAAGCTTTCTTT. Translating gives CASSDRAGTEAFF.

J is TRBJ2-1 and V is TRBV27; D unresolved. This CDR3 region has 13 residues. Germline loops: CDR1 MNHEY, CDR2 SMNVEV (reference sequence). V shed 4 bases and J shed 3 bases, with 7 bases lying between them. CDR3 loop: CASSSPGYNEQFF. The CDR3 nucleotides are TGTGCCAGCAGTTCACCGGGCTACAATGAGCAGTTCTTC.

The V and J genes are TRBV25-1 and TRBJ2-1; D uncertain. Germline V CDR1 and CDR2: MGHDK, SYGVNS. CDR3 length: 13 residues. V lost 4 bases and J 1 base, leaving 5 bases between the germline ends. The CDR3 protein is CASSGDSYNEQFF. The CDR3 nucleotides are TGTGCCAGCAGTGGAGATTCCTACAATGAGCAGTTCTTC.